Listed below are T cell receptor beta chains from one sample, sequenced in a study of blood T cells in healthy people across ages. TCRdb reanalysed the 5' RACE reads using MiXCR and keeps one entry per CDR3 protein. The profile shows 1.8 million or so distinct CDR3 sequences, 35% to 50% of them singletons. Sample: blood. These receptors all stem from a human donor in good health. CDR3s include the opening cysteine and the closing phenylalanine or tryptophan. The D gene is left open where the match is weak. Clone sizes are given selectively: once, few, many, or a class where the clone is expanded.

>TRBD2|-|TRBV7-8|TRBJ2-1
CASSFRLAGGVPKFSQFF
TGTGCCAGCAGCTTTAGGCTAGCGGGGGGGGTACCCAAGTTCTCCCAGTTCTTC
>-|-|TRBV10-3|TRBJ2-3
CAISDGQGADTQYF
TGTGCCATCAGTGATGGGCAGGGCGCAGATACGCAGTATTTT
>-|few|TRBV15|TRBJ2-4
CATSRSFEIVDLGFQYF
TGTGCCACCAGCAGGTCTTTCGAGATCGTGGATTTGGGTTTTCAGTACTTC
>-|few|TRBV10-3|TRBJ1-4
CAISDWGTEKLFF
TGTGCCATCAGTGATTGGGGGACCGAAAAACTGTTTTTT
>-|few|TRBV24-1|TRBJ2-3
CATSDPGIYTQYF
TGTGCCACCAGTGATCCAGGCATATATACGCAGTATTTT
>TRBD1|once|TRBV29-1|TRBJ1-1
CSTSPTGGHTGAFF
TGCAGCACATCACCAACAGGGGGCCACACTGGAGCTTTCTTT
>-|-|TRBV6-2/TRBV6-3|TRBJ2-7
CASTWTPSSYEQYF
TGTGCCAGCACCTGGACACCTAGCTCCTACGAGCAGTACTTC
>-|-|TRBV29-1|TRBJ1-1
CSVTWVGTEAFF
TGCAGCGTGACGTGGGTCGGCACTGAAGCTTTCTTT
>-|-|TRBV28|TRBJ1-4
CASTSPESPLRGEKLFF
TGTGCCAGCACCTCCCCGGAGAGCCCTTTGCGTGGGGAAAAACTGTTTTTT
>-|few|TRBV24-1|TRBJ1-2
CATSDPLAGGYTF
TGTGCCACCAGTGACCCCCTGGCAGGTGGCTACACCTTC
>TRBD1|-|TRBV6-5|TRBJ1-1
CASSQQGGATEAFF
TGTGCCAGCAGCCAACAGGGGGGGGCCACTGAAGCTTTCTTT
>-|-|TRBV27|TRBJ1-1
CASSLVSRVGTEAFF
TGTGCCAGCAGTTTAGTTTCCAGGGTGGGCACTGAAGCTTTCTTT
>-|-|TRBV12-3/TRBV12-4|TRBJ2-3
CASSRISYTDTQYF
TGTGCCAGCAGCCGTATCTCGTACACAGATACGCAGTATTTT
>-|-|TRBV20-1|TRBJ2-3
CGARSRRASTDTQYF
TGCGGTGCTAGGTCCAGGAGGGCTAGCACAGATACGCAGTATTTT
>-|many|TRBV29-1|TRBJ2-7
CSVQQGVGGYEQYF
TGCAGCGTTCAACAGGGCGTCGGAGGCTACGAGCAGTACTTC
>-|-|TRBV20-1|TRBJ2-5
CSAVLETQYF
TGCAGTGCTGTACTAGAGACCCAGTACTTC
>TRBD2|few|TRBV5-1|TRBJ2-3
CASSLGTSGYTDTRYF
TGCGCCAGCAGCTTGGGCACTAGCGGGTACACAGATACGCGGTATTTT
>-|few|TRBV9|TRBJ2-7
CASSVGYGGAHEQYF
TGTGCCAGCAGCGTCGGGTATGGTGGAGCCCACGAGCAGTACTTC
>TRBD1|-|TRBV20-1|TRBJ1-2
CSALTGGYYGYTF
TGCAGTGCCCTGACAGGGGGCTACTATGGCTACACCTTC
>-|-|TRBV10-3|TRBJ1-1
CAISESGDWTEAFF
TGTGCCATCAGTGAGTCAGGGGATTGGACTGAAGCTTTCTTT
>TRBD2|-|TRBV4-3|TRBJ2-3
CASSQGLLGGADTQYF
TGCGCCAGCAGCCAAGGGCTACTGGGGGGGGCAGATACGCAGTATTTT
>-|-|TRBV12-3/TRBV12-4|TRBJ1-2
CASRGWGNLGYGYTF
TGTGCCAGCCGTGGGTGGGGCAATCTTGGCTATGGCTACACCTTC
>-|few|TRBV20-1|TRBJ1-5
CSARRVDQPQHF
TGCAGTGCTAGAAGGGTTGATCAGCCCCAGCATTTT
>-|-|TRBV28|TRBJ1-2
CASSSWVGDGLNYGYTF
TGTGCCAGCAGTTCCTGGGTCGGGGACGGCCTTAACTATGGCTACACCTTC
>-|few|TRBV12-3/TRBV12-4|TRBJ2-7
CASTDSGRGYEQYF
TGTGCCAGCACCGACTCGGGACGAGGTTACGAGCAGTACTTC
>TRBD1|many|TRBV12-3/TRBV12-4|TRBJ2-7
CASSFRDRSYEQYF
TGTGCCAGCAGCTTCCGGGACAGATCCTACGAGCAGTACTTC
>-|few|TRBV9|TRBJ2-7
CASSVGSREPRHEQYF
TGTGCCAGCAGCGTAGGGAGCAGGGAGCCTCGCCACGAGCAGTACTTC
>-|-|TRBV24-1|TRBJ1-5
CATSDSRQDHQPQHF
TGTGCCACCAGTGACAGTCGACAGGATCATCAGCCCCAGCATTTT
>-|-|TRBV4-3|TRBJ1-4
CASSQDMTIGEKLFF
TGCGCCAGCAGTCAAGATATGACTATAGGGGAAAAACTGTTTTTT
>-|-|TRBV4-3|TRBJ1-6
CASSQGRDHNSPLHF
TGCGCCAGCAGCCAAGGGAGGGACCATAATTCACCCCTCCACTTT
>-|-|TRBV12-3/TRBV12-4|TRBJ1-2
CASSFGSFYGCTF
TGTGCCAGCAGTTTTGGGAGTTTCTATGGCTGCACCTTC
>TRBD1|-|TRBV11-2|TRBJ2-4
CASSLSRGRGNIQYF
TGTGCCAGCAGTTTGTCAAGGGGCAGGGGGAACATTCAGTACTTC
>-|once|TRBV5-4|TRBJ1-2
CASSGNLEGYGYTF
TGTGCCAGCAGCGGAAACTTAGAGGGTTATGGCTACACCTTC
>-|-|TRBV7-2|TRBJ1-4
CASSFGGYGEKLFF
TGTGCCAGCAGCTTCGGGGGGTATGGCGAAAAACTGTTTTTT
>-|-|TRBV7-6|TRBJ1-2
CASSLALYSGGYTF
TGTGCCAGCAGCTTAGCCCTTTATTCCGGGGGCTACACCTTC
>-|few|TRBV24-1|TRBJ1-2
CATSDQGKAYGYTF
TGTGCCACCAGTGATCAGGGAAAAGCCTATGGCTACACCTTC
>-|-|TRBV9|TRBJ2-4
CASSVYVGSREQYF
TGTGCCAGCAGCGTATATGTAGGGTCGCGTGAGCAGTACTTC
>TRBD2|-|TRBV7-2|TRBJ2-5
CASSRPSGGAYKTQYF
TGTGCCAGCAGCAGACCTAGCGGGGGGGCCTATAAGACCCAGTACTTC
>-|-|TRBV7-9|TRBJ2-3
CASSPRSADTPYF
TGTGCCAGCAGCCCCCGCTCGGCAGATACGCCGTATTTT
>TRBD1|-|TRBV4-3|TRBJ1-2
CASSQELGQGASLSEYGYTF
TGCGCCAGCAGCCAAGAATTGGGACAGGGGGCCTCCCTTTCTGAATATGGCTACACCTTC
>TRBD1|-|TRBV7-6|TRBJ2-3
CASSRGLNIGDTQYF
TGTGCCAGCAGCAGGGGGCTAAACATCGGAGATACGCAGTATTTT
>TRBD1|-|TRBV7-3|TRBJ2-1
CASSLTGTDYNEQFF
TGTGCCAGCAGCTTAACCGGGACAGACTACAATGAGCAGTTCTTC
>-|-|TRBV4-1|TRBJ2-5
CASSRGPDGETQYF
TGCGCCAGCAGCAGAGGGCCAGATGGAGAGACCCAGTACTTC
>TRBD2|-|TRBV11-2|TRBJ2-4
CAGSSPREGNIQYF
TGTGCCGGCAGCTCCCCCCGGGAGGGAAACATTCAGTACTTC
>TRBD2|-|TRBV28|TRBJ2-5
CASALSGGWGETQYF
TGTGCCAGTGCTCTTAGCGGGGGCTGGGGGGAGACCCAGTACTTC
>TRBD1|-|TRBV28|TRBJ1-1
CASPSGQGAFTEAFF
TGTGCCAGTCCCTCGGGACAGGGGGCCTTCACTGAAGCTTTCTTT
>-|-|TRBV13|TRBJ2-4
CASSSPFGEQYF
TGTGCCAGCAGCTCCCCCTTCGGAGAGCAGTACTTC
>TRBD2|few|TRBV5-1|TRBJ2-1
CASSGGLDVSEQFF
TGCGCCAGCAGCGGGGGACTAGATGTTAGTGAGCAGTTCTTC
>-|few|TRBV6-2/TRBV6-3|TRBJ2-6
CASSYLEGYSYGANVLTF
TGTGCCAGCAGTTATTTGGAGGGGTATAGTTATGGGGCCAACGTCCTGACTTTC
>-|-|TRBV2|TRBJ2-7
CASSGTGYEEQYF
TGTGCCAGCAGCGGGACGGGGTATGAAGAGCAGTACTTC
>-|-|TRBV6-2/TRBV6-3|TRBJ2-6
CASSYSRGAKISGANVLTF
TGTGCCAGCAGTTACTCCAGGGGCGCTAAAATCTCTGGGGCCAACGTCCTGACTTTC
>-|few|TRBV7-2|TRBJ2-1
CASSFGTADPYEQFF
TGTGCCAGCAGCTTCGGGACGGCGGATCCCTACGAGCAGTTCTTC
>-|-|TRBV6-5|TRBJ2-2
CASSRPWGETGELFF
TGTGCCAGCAGCAGACCCTGGGGAGAGACCGGGGAGCTGTTTTTT
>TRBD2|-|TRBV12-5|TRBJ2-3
CASGPGLAGGVDTQYF
TGTGCTAGTGGCCCGGGACTAGCGGGGGGAGTAGATACGCAGTATTTT